These T cell receptor beta chains were read from a single sample in a study of blood T cell repertoires in COVID-19. Here immunoSEQ multiplex PCR was the method, and the copy in TCRdb shows in-frame clones only, minus some. The sample contains 95,000 to 100,000 clones, 70% to 90% of which appear only once. What was sequenced was peripheral blood. The receptors originated from a woman aged 25 to 39 with acute or convalescent COVID-19. Each CDR3 is given with its conserved first and last residue. A D gene is named only where the DNA matches it firmly. Size is omitted from some rows. Given values are once, few, many or a class for expanded clones.

j_call d_call v_call clone_size cdr3_nt cdr3_aa
TRBJ2-3 TRBD2 TRBV7-9 . TGTGCCAGCAGCTTGACTAGCGGCGGGGCAGATACGCAGTATTTT CASSLTSGGADTQYF
TRBJ2-7 . TRBV12-3/TRBV12-4 . TGTGCCAGCAGTTTTGGTAGAGAGCAGTACTTC CASSFGREQYF
TRBJ1-6 . TRBV4-1 . TGCGCCAGCAGCTACGCCGGGTCGAGTTCACCCCTCCACTTT CASSYAGSSSPLHF
TRBJ1-2 . TRBV29-1 . TGCAGCGTCTTCGGGGGGGGAGATGGCTACACCTTC CSVFGGGDGYTF
TRBJ2-7 . TRBV5-5 . TGTGCCAGCAGCACTGGACCCGGACTCGGCTACGAGCAGTACTTC CASSTGPGLGYEQYF
TRBJ2-7 TRBD2 TRBV4-2 . TGTGCCAGCAGCCACCTCCCGATGGGGGGGATCTCCTACGAGCAGTACTTC CASSHLPMGGISYEQYF
TRBJ2-1 . TRBV27 . TGTGCCAGCAGTGGACAGAATCGCCGCAATGAGCAGTTCTTC CASSGQNRRNEQFF
TRBJ2-3 . TRBV18 . TGTGCCAGCTCACCACCGTCCAGGGACACAGATACGCAGTATTTT CASSPPSRDTDTQYF
TRBJ1-2 . TRBV18 . TGTGCCAGCTCACCAGGGGCAGATACTAACTATGGCTACACCTTC CASSPGADTNYGYTF
TRBJ1-4 . TRBV12-3/TRBV12-4 . TGTGCCAGCAGCGGGACTCACGAAAAACTGTTTTTT CASSGTHEKLFF
TRBJ2-3 . TRBV5-1 . TGCGCCAGCAGCTTTTTACCACAGGGAATGAGTAGCACAGATACGCAGTATTTT CASSFLPQGMSSTDTQYF
TRBJ1-2 . TRBV6-4 once TGTGCCAGAATGTATAGGGGACTTTGGGGTGGCTACACCTTC CARMYRGLWGGYTF
TRBJ1-6 . TRBV4-2 . TGTGCCAGCAGGTCAGGGTTTTCACCCCTCCACTTT CASRSGFSPLHF
TRBJ1-2 . TRBV4-1 . TGCGCCAGCAGCCCTGTCCCAGGTTCCGCCTATGGCTACACCTTC CASSPVPGSAYGYTF
TRBJ1-1 . TRBV5-1 few TGCGCCAGCAGCTTGGACGGCCCCTCGGGTACGAGGGCTTTCTTT CASSLDGPSGTRAFF
TRBJ2-7 . TRBV5-6 . TGTGCCACTGACCGGGACACTACTTCCTACGAGCAGTACTTC CATDRDTTSYEQYF
TRBJ1-1 . TRBV30 . TGTGCCTGGAAAGGGGTAGTCGGGACTGAAGCTTTCTTT CAWKGVVGTEAFF
TRBJ1-1 TRBD1 TRBV5-1 . TGCGCCAGCAGCTCAGGGACAGGGAGGACTGAAGCTTTCTTT CASSSGTGRTEAFF
TRBJ1-3 TRBD1 TRBV5-1 . TGCGCCAGCAGTACATCGACAGGGGTCTCTGGAAACACCATATATTTT CASSTSTGVSGNTIYF
TRBJ2-1 TRBD2 TRBV4-1 . TGCGCCAGCACCAATAATCTAGCGGGGGGAGGCGGGGAGCAGTTCTTC CASTNNLAGGGGEQFF
TRBJ1-1 TRBD1 TRBV7-9 . TGTGCCAGCAGCTCCACAGGGGACAACACTGAAGCTTTCTTT CASSSTGDNTEAFF
TRBJ1-2 . TRBV2 . TGTGCCAGCAGGCCCGGGTCCCATGGCTACACCTTC CASRPGSHGYTF
TRBJ2-2 TRBD1 TRBV5-1 . TGCGCCAGCAGCTCCCCGGGACAGAGCAACACCGGGGAGCTGTTTTTT CASSSPGQSNTGELFF
TRBJ1-1 TRBD1 TRBV10-3 . TGTGCCATCAGCCGACAGGGGGGCACTGAAGCTTTCTTT CAISRQGGTEAFF
TRBJ2-3 TRBD2 TRBV5-1 . TGCGCCAGCAGCTTGGCTACTAGCGGAAGCACAGATACGCAGTATTTT CASSLATSGSTDTQYF
TRBJ2-2 TRBD2 TRBV5-4 . TGTGCCAGCAGCGAATTAGCGGGGGCCCTGACCGGGGAGCTGTTTTTT CASSELAGALTGELFF
TRBJ2-2 TRBD2 TRBV7-3 . TGTGCCAGCAGCGTAACTAGCGGTGGGATTACCGGGGAGCTGTTTTTT CASSVTSGGITGELFF
TRBJ2-3 TRBD2 TRBV5-4 . TGTGCCAGCAGCCCGGGACTAGCTTCAGATACGCAGTATTTT CASSPGLASDTQYF
TRBJ2-1 TRBD2 TRBV7-2 once TGTGCCAGCAGCCCCCGGGGAGCGGGGGCCATAAGCTCCTACAATGAGCAGTTCTTC CASSPRGAGAISSYNEQFF
TRBJ1-5 TRBD1 TRBV7-9 . TGTGCCAGCAGCTTTGGGACAGCGAGTAGTCAGCCCCAGCATTTT CASSFGTASSQPQHF